This TCR beta chain was sequenced in a study of vaccination and CD4 T cells after COVID-19. Sample treatment: roughly 10-day PBMC culture with coronavirus spike peptide pools or control peptides (ViraFEST assay). Days 3 and 7 were when half the medium was replaced with fresh IL-2 medium. There are 18 residues in the CDR3. V was pared by 0 bases and J by 7 bases, with 24 bases between. Germline V gene data show CDR1 as SGHVS and CDR2 as FQNEAQ. To note about this clonotype: Its antigen remains unidentified.

The study sequenced cultured CD4+ T cell DNA using the Oncomine TCR Beta short-read assay. Via MiXCR, TCRdb re-called the PCR reads, giving one row per CDR3 protein. The table lists approximately 20,000 distinct CDR3 sequences, about 41% of them singletons. The specimen comprised CD4+ T cells from blood, cultured in vitro, sampled after SARS-CoV-2 vaccination. This receptor was taken from a human donor who had recovered from COVID-19. This chain connects TRBV7-8 to TRBJ1-1; weak D call: TRBD1 (6 bases). The CDR3 spells CASSLAVVWLGARGEAFF. As DNA, the CDR3 is TGTGCCAGCAGCTTAGCAGTGGTCTGGCTGGGGGCGCGCGGTGAAGCTTTCTTT.